This T cell receptor (beta chain) was obtained from a study of beta chain features in type 1 diabetes. Overall study findings and caveats: In every one of the four CD4+ subsets, TCRB CDR3s were moderately but significantly shorter in Type 1 diabetes patients. Any HLA-type effect on TCRB rearrangement remained unresolved here.

Investigators reverse transcribed all isolated RNA, so they sequenced expressed TCRB transcripts. The method was immunoSEQ multiplex PCR; TCRdb's version includes in-frame clones alone and lacks a portion of them. The sample carries more than 300,000 clones, approximately 10% recorded once. A few counts support this clone. Its specificity is not known. The V and J ends lost 1 base and 4 bases respectively, with 9 bases between them. The CDR3 spans 15 residues. Germline CDR1 and CDR2: SGHNT and YYREEE (reference sequence). The sequenced sample consisted of central memory CD4+ T cells from blood. The sequence came from a man aged 30 to 45 with type 1 diabetes. The V and J genes are TRBV5-4 and TRBJ2-6, with unresolved D. The CDR3 DNA follows: TGTGCCAGCAGCTTGTGGGCACTGGGGGCCAACGTCCTGACTTTC. This encodes CASSLWALGANVLTF.